This TCR beta chain is drawn from a study of neurological immune-mediated disorders. Unsorted libraries were generated from 2 million PBMCs held at -80 degrees C. This clonotype was detected ten times or more. The CDR3 is 13 residues long. V lost 6 bases and J 10 bases, leaving 15 bases between the germline ends. Germline V gene lookup returns CDR1 MNHEY and CDR2 SVGAGI. One entry per CDR3 protein, called by TCRdb with MiXCR from the 5' RACE reads. The table lists about 84,000 distinct CDR3 sequences, approximately 10% of them singletons. This TCR was sampled from a man aged 40-50 years in good health. This chain links TRBV6-5 with TRBJ2-2; possible D gene TRBD2, 5 bases. Sequenced: PBMCs. The CDR3 coding sequence is TGTGCCAGCAGCCTGGACTTGCAAATGGAGCTGTTTTTT. Translating it yields CASSLDLQMELFF.